The entry below describes one T cell receptor (beta chain). Its antigen is unidentified. The CDR3 spans 14 residues. From germline, CDR1 is SGHRS and CDR2 YFSETQ. The source of the sample is a study of cytomegalovirus exposure and HLA in healthy donors. Study results and caveats: Specificity of three CMV-associated chains for CMV antigens was verified in vitro. Available immune exposure information was restricted to CMV serostatus only.

The PCR made use of 60 Vbeta and 13 Jbeta primers. TCRdb's copy holds only in-frame clones and misses some; the assay was immunoSEQ multiplex PCR. The repertoire consists of 120,000 to 150,000 clones, with around 67% occurring once and the leading ten covering about 1.5%. Sequenced sample: PBMCs. The sequence was obtained from a woman aged 18-29 years in good health and CMV-seronegative. The chain links TRBV5-1 to TRBJ2-5; 10 bases fit TRBD1. The J call may not be correct, given that the DNA end is closer to TRBJ2-7. The CDR3 DNA reads TGCGCCAGCAGCTCCCGGGACAGGGGTCACGAGCAGTACTTC. Translated: CASSSRDRGHEQYF.